These 16 T cell receptor beta chains share one sample of origin, sequenced in a study of blood T cell repertoires in COVID-19. TCRdb keeps only in-frame clones here, not all; method: immunoSEQ multiplex PCR. This sample yields some 340,000 clones, of which 90% to 95% are seen a single time; about 4% belongs to the top ten. The sequencing sample was made of PBMCs or T cells enriched from blood (not recorded which). These TCRs come from a woman aged 25 to 39 who had been exposed to COVID-19.

This chain joins TRBV7-9 and TRBJ2-3; 11 nucleotides match TRBD2. After removal of 5 bases from V and 7 bases from J, the junction contained 14 bases not matched to a gene. The V gene's germline CDR1 is SEHNR and CDR2 FQNEAQ (reference sequence). This CDR3 comprises 17 residues. The CDR3 loop is CASSRLDSGGAINTQYF. The CDR3 nucleotides are TGTGCCAGCAGCCGCCTTGATAGCGGGGGGGCTATAAATACGCAGTATTTT.

The V call is TRBV7-3, the J call TRBJ2-1, with TRBD1 identical over 10 bases. This CDR3 region has 15 residues. The J segment lost 14 bases and the V segment lost 6 bases, leaving 16 bases of the junction unmatched. Per germline, CDR1 SGHTA and CDR2 FQGTGA. The DNA for the CDR3 is TGTGCCAGCAGGAAAACCGGGACAGGGGCCGTTGGGGAGTTCTTC. It specifies CASRKTGTGAVGEFF.

This chain uses TRBV3-1 (or the pseudogene TRBV3-2) with TRBJ2-5, with D possibly matching TRBD2 (6 bases). The V and J ends lost 1 base and 3 bases respectively, with 9 bases between them. Per the germline V gene, CDR1 is LGHDT and CDR2 is YNNKEL (reference sequence). This CDR3 comprises 14 residues. CDR3 DNA sequence: TGTGCCAGCAGCCAAGCACCTAGCGAAGAGACCCAGTACTTC. This encodes CASSQAPSEETQYF.

V is TRBV11-2 and J is TRBJ1-5; no clear D gene. The CDR3 consists of 13 residues. Germline V CDR1 and CDR2: SGHAT, FQNNGV. Trimming took off 1 base at V and 5 bases at J, with 6 bases between the two ends. The CDR3 is CASSLVLDQPQHF. DNA of the CDR3: TGTGCCAGCAGCTTAGTTCTCGATCAGCCCCAGCATTTT.

The chain recombines TRBV18 with TRBJ1-6, with 8 bases that match TRBD1. The CDR3 loop spans 16 amino acids. J gave up 7 bases and V 6 bases, and 11 bases lay outside the gene matches. The germline V gene encodes CDR1 KGHSH and CDR2 LQKENI. The CDR3: CASSRLAGGRNSPLHF. CDR3 DNA sequence: TGTGCCAGCTCTCGCTTGGCAGGGGGCCGAAATTCACCCCTCCACTTT.

Concerning this clone: The same CDR3 is also encoded by other DNA sequences in this sample. This chain uses TRBV18 with TRBJ1-1, with D possibly being TRBD1 (6 bases). The germline V gene encodes CDR1 KGHSH and CDR2 LQKENI. The CDR3 extends over 13 amino acids. V lost 4 bases, J lost 1 base, and 7 bases lay in between. CDR3 bases: TGTGCCAGCTCACTACAGGGGAACACTGAAGCTTTCTTT. It translates to CASSLQGNTEAFF. The full variable domain, in which reference TRBV18 and TRBJ1-1 provide the parts outside the CDR3, is NAGVMQNPRHLVRRRGQEARLRCSPMKGHSHVYWYRQLPEEGLKFMVYLQKENIIDESGMPKERFSAEFPKEGPSILRIQQVVRGDSAAYFCASSLQGNTEAFFGQGTRLTVV.

The chain couples TRBV4-1 to TRBJ2-3, with TRBD2 identical over 9 bases. CDR3 length: 19 amino acids. The germline V gene has CDR1 MGHRA and CDR2 YSYEKL. J gave up 2 bases and V 3 bases, and 15 bases lay outside the gene matches. In nucleotides, the CDR3 is TGCGCCAGCAGCCAGAGAGCGGGGGGCCCCCCTCGTGACACAGATACGCAGTATTTT. It specifies CASSQRAGGPPRDTDTQYF.

V and J are TRBV6-2 or TRBV6-3 and TRBJ2-7, with no clear D. Germline loops: CDR1 MNHEY, CDR2 SVGEGT. The CDR3 covers 13 residues. Trimming shortened V by 3 bases and J by 3 bases, and 9 bases separated the two germline ends. CDR3 sequence: CASSYLYYYEQYF. Written as DNA, the CDR3 is TGTGCCAGCAGTTATCTGTACTACTACGAGCAGTACTTC.

V usage is TRBV2 and J usage is TRBJ1-6, with D possibly matching TRBD1 (6 bases). The CDR3 length is 14 residues. Germline CDR1 reads SNHLY; CDR2 reads FYNNEI. Trimming stripped 10 bases from V and 6 bases from J, with 16 bases between. Written as DNA, the CDR3 is TGTGCCATCGGGGGGCAATGGGTTAATTCACCCCTCCACTTT. Amino acids: CAIGGQWVNSPLHF. Variable domain in full (rest from reference TRBV2 and TRBJ1-6): EPEVTQTPSHQVTQMGQEVILRCVPISNHLYFYWYRQILGQKVEFLVSFYNNEISEKSEIFDDQFSVERPDGSNFTLKIRSTKLEDSAMYFCAIGGQWVNSPLHFGNGTRLTVT.

This clone was recorded only once. V gene TRBV2 combines with J gene TRBJ1-4; maybe TRBD1 (5 bases). V was shortened by 6 bases and J by 8 bases, with 16 bases between the two germline ends. This CDR3 has 14 amino acids. Germline values: CDR1 SNHLY, CDR2 FYNNEI. For the CDR3, the DNA is TGTGCCAGCAGCGGCGGTGACTGGGGCGAAAAACTGTTTTTT. Protein: CASSGGDWGEKLFF.

This clone was seen a single time. This chain uses TRBV5-1 with TRBJ2-7; D is unresolved. This CDR3 region has 13 residues. V shed 0 bases and J shed 2 bases, with 6 bases lying between them. Per germline, CDR1 SGHRS and CDR2 YFSETQ. CDR3 DNA sequence: TGCGCCAGCAGCTTGGGTAGTACCTACGAGCAGTACTTC. It specifies CASSLGSTYEQYF.

There are a few counts of this clone. This sequence joins TRBV7-2 and TRBJ2-7, with TRBD2 identical over 8 bases. From germline, CDR1 is SGHTA and CDR2 FQGNSA. This CDR3 is built from 15 residues. The J segment lost 5 bases and the V segment lost 2 bases, leaving 8 bases of the junction unmatched. The CDR3 nucleotides are TGTGCCAGCAGCTTATGGGCCGGGGGGGCCGACGAGCAGTACTTC. It codes for CASSLWAGGADEQYF.

The chain has TRBV5-1 and TRBJ1-2, with TRBD1 identical over 12 bases. V trimming: 5 bases; J trimming: 8 bases; junction bases outside the gene matches: 7. The CDR3 length is 14 residues. Germline V gene lookup returns CDR1 SGHRS and CDR2 YFSETQ. The CDR3 DNA reads as TGCGCCAGCAGTCCGGGACAGGGGGCCGAGGGCTACACCTTC. Translated: CASSPGQGAEGYTF.

The CDR3 DNA reads as TGTGCCAGCAGTGAAGCCGACTGGAATGAGCAGTTCTTC. Protein product: CASSEADWNEQFF. The rearrangement uses TRBV2 and TRBJ2-1; D uncertain. Trimming left V 0 bases short and J 7 bases short, with 7 bases between. Germline V lookup: CDR1 SNHLY, CDR2 FYNNEI. The CDR3 loop spans 13 amino acids. The variable domain in full, completed from reference TRBV2 and TRBJ2-1, reads EPEVTQTPSHQVTQMGQEVILRCVPISNHLYFYWYRQILGQKVEFLVSFYNNEISEKSEIFDDQFSVERPDGSNFTLKIRSTKLEDSAMYFCASSEADWNEQFFGPGTRLTVL.

The chain has TRBV30 and TRBJ1-5, with 8 bases lining up with TRBD1. The CDR3 extends over 14 amino acids. Unmatched junction bases numbered 6, after V lost 2 bases and J lost 6 bases. CDR1 is GTSNPN, CDR2 SVGIG, per germline (reference sequence). CDR3 sequence: CAWSQGQGSQPQHF. The DNA for the CDR3 is TGTGCCTGGAGTCAAGGACAGGGATCTCAGCCCCAGCATTTT.

This chain uses TRBV27 with TRBJ1-3; TRBD1 matches at 7 bases. The CDR3 spans 16 residues. From germline, CDR1 is MNHEY and CDR2 SMNVEV (reference sequence). V lost 6 bases, J lost 4 bases, and 12 bases stayed unmatched. This chain's CDR3 is CASSSRGGFMGNTIYF. The CDR3 DNA reads TGTGCCAGCAGCAGCAGAGGGGGCTTTATGGGAAACACCATATATTTT.